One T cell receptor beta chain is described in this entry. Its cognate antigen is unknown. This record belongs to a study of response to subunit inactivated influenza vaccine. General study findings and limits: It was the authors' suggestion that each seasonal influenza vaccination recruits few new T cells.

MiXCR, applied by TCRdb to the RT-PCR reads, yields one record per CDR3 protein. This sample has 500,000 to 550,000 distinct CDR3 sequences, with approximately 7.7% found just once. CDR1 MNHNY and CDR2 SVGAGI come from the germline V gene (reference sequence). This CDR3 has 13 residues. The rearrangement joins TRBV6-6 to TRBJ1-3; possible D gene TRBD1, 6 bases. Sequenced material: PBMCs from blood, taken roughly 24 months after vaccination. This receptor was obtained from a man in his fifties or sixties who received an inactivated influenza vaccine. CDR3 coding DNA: TGTGCGACAGGACAGAGCTCTGGAAACACCATATATTTT. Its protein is CATGQSSGNTIYF.